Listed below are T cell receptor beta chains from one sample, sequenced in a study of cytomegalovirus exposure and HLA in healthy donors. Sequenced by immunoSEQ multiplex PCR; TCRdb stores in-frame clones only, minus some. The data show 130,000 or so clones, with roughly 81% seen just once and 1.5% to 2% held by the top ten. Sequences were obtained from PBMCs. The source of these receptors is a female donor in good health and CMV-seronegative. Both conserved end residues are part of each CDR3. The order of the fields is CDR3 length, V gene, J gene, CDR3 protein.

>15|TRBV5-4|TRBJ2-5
CASSPDPPRKETQYF
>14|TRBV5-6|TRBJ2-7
CASTWDRGPREQYF
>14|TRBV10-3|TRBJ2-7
CAIMDGGTTYEQYF
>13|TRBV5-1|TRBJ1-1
CAGSFRGSPEAFF
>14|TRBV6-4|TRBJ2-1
CASSSSGEYNEQFF
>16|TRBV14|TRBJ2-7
CASSQDSTSGSYEQYF
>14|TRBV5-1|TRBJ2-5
CASSLGAGLETQYF
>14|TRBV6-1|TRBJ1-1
CASSSTPGNTEAFF
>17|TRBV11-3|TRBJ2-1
CASSLGITGSSYNEQFF
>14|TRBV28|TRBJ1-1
CASIAQGGRAEAFF
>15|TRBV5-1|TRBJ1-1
CASSLVQASNTEAFF
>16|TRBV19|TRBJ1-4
CASSIDLGRENEKLFF
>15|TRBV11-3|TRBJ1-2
CASSLAGGSHYGYTF
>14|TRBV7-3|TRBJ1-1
CASSFGGGDTEAFF
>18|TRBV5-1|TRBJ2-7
CASSSQGGTGAALGEQYF
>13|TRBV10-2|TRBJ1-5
CATNRAIGVPQHF
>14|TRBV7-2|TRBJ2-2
CASSLDWNTGELFF
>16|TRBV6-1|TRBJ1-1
CASSEGLWAGNTEAFF
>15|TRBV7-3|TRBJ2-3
CASSSAGGITDTQYF
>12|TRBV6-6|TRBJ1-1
CASSPGQFEAFF
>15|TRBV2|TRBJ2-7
CASSEATDTHYEQYF
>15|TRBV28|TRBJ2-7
CASSLGGRADDEQYF
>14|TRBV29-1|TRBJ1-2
CSVESQASYYGYTF
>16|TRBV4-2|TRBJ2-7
CASSQDLGQGSFEQYF
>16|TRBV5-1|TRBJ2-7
CASSLGSGGSSYEQYF
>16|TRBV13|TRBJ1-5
CASSLGGSGGDQPQHF
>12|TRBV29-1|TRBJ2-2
CLGQDNTGELFF
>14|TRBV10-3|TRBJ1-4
CAISEGQGDEKLFF
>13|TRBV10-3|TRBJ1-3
CATQTGSGNTIYF
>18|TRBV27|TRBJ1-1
CASKLGADRDRALAEAFF
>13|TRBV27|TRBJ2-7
CASSLNRVYEQYF
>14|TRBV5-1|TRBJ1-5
CASSLSTGNQPQHF
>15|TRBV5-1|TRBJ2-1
CASSYGLMVGNEQFF
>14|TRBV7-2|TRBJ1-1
CASSSDALDYKAFF
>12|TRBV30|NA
CARATSGYEQYF
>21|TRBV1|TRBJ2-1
CTSFGTSGEQTYRSSYNEQFF
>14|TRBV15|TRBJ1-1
CATSRIWAGREAFF
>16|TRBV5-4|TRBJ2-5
CASSPIVQGIQETQYF
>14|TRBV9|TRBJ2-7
CASTRTSGIGEQYF
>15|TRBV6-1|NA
CAIRAQTARAYEQYF
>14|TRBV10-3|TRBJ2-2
CAISRKGDTGELFF
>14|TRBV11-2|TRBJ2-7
CASSFLGEGYEQYF